A selection of T cell receptor beta chains follows, all from one sample in a study of early T cells in non-severe SARS-CoV-2 infection. Each CDR3 protein gets one entry after TCRdb re-called the 5' RACE reads with MiXCR. Of some 57,000 distinct CDR3 sequences listed, 5.6% are singletons. The material sequenced was whole blood. Receptor source: an adult who was a healthcare worker with PCR-confirmed SARS-CoV-2 infection or an uninfected control (not recorded which). Both conserved end residues are part of each CDR3. The D gene is left open where the match is weak. Not every row has a clone size; where given, it reads once, few, many or a size class.

V gene	D gene	clone size	J gene	CDR3 DNA	CDR3 protein
TRBV11-2	TRBD2	-	TRBJ2-1	TGTGCCAGCAGCTTAGGGACTAGCGGGAGATCTGAGCAGTTCTTC	CASSLGTSGRSEQFF
TRBV11-1	-	many	TRBJ2-1	TGTGCCAGCAGCTTGGGGTCCTTGGTCAATGAGCAGTTCTTC	CASSLGSLVNEQFF
TRBV7-2	-	many	TRBJ1-1	TGTGCCAGCAGCCCCAGACAGGCGAACACTGAAGCTTTCTTT	CASSPRQANTEAFF
TRBV7-6	TRBD1	-	TRBJ2-2	TGTGCCAGCAGCCCCAGCCGCCACAGGGGCACCGGGGAGCTGTTTTTT	CASSPSRHRGTGELFF
TRBV9	TRBD1	many	TRBJ2-3	TGTGCCAGCAGCTCGACCCCGACAGGGGTTGTGGCAGATACGCAGTATTTT	CASSSTPTGVVADTQYF
TRBV12-3/TRBV12-4	TRBD1	many	TRBJ2-5	TGTGCCAGCAGTCCAGACAGGGGTCAAGAGACCCAGTACTTC	CASSPDRGQETQYF
TRBV19	-	-	TRBJ1-5	TGTGCCAGTAGTTCAACCCCGGGACAATTACCTTATCAGCCCCAACATTTT	CASSSTPGQLPYQPQHF
TRBV3-1	-	few	TRBJ1-6	TGTGCCAGCAGCATTAACAGGGACTCACCCCTCCACTTT	CASSINRDSPLHF
TRBV15	-	many	TRBJ1-5	TGTGCCACCAGCAGAAAAGGTCAGCCCCAGCATTTT	CATSRKGQPQHF
TRBV13	-	many	TRBJ2-7	TGTGCCAGCAGCGAAGGTCTAGGCGAGCAGTACTTC	CASSEGLGEQYF
TRBV7-6	-	few	TRBJ1-2	TGTGCCAGCAGCTCCGGTACAGGGTTTGGCTACACCTTC	CASSSGTGFGYTF
TRBV12-3/TRBV12-4	-	-	TRBJ2-7	TGTGCCAGCAGTTTAGGGGTCTCTGGCGAGCAGTACTTC	CASSLGVSGEQYF
TRBV27	-	-	TRBJ2-2	TGTGCCAGCAGTTTATCTTCACTGGGAAGCGGGGAGCTGTTTTTT	CASSLSSLGSGELFF
TRBV11-2	-	many	TRBJ2-2	TGTGCCAGCAGCCTGCAAAACACCGGGGAGCTGTTTTTT	CASSLQNTGELFF
TRBV11-2	TRBD1	few	TRBJ1-1	TGTGCCAGCAGCTTATCGACAGGGTCGAACACTGAAGCTTTCTTT	CASSLSTGSNTEAFF
TRBV6-6	-	many	TRBJ1-6	TGTGCCAGCCTCTTCGACAGTACAAATTCACCCCTCCACTTT	CASLFDSTNSPLHF
TRBV5-6	TRBD1	many	TRBJ2-3	TGTGCCAGCAGCTTTAGTCAGGGGGCAGGGTCAGATACGCAGTATTTT	CASSFSQGAGSDTQYF
TRBV18	-	few	TRBJ2-3	TGTGCCAGCTCACCACAGACGAAAACGGCAAGAAGCACAGATACGCAGTATTTT	CASSPQTKTARSTDTQYF
TRBV7-9	-	-	TRBJ2-4	TGTGCCAGCAGCTTAACGGCGGACATTCAGTACTTC	CASSLTADIQYF
TRBV2	-	few	TRBJ2-5	TGTGCCAGCAGTGTTGGAGGGTCGGAGACCCAGTACTTC	CASSVGGSETQYF
TRBV28	-	many	TRBJ2-7	TGTGCCAGCAACGGGGGAACGCAGACCTACGAGCAGTACTTC	CASNGGTQTYEQYF
TRBV3-1	-	many	TRBJ2-7	TGTGCCAGCAGCCAAGTAGCATCCGAGCAGTACTTC	CASSQVASEQYF
TRBV7-2	TRBD2	many	TRBJ2-1	TGTGCCAGCAGCTTTAGCGGGAGGGGCCCCTTCTCCTACAATGAGCAGTTCTTC	CASSFSGRGPFSYNEQFF
TRBV29-1	TRBD2	-	TRBJ2-4	TGCAGCGCGACACTAGCGGGGGGAAACATTCAGTACTTC	CSATLAGGNIQYF
TRBV15	-	many	TRBJ2-2	TGTGCCACCAGCAGAGATCCGGCAGGGGGGTCAGGGGAGCTGTTTTTT	CATSRDPAGGSGELFF
TRBV5-1	TRBD2	many	TRBJ2-2	TGCGCCAGCAGCTTTGAAGGAGTCCGGTTGAGGGCTAGCGGGACCGGGGAGCTGTTTTTT	CASSFEGVRLRASGTGELFF
TRBV4-1	-	many	TRBJ2-5	TGCGCCAGCAGCCAGGGGAACGTTCTGGGGGCCCAAGAGACCCAGTACTTC	CASSQGNVLGAQETQYF
TRBV12-3/TRBV12-4	-	few	TRBJ2-6	TGTGCCAGCAGTTCCTCAGGGCTTTCTGGGGCCAACGTCCTGACTTTC	CASSSSGLSGANVLTF
TRBV5-1	TRBD1	many	TRBJ2-3	TGCGCCAGCAGAGTTTCGGGACAGGGGACAGATACGCAGTATTTT	CASRVSGQGTDTQYF
TRBV12-5	-	many	TRBJ2-3	TGTGCTAGTGGTCGCCCCCTAGCGCCCGCAGACCCCAGCACAGATACGCAGTATTTT	CASGRPLAPADPSTDTQYF
TRBV10-2	TRBD2	many	TRBJ2-7	TGCGCCAGCAAACCCGGGACTAAGGCGGGGGAGCAGTACTTC	CASKPGTKAGEQYF
TRBV7-3	-	few	TRBJ1-6	TGTGCCAGCAGCTTAGGAGGGCCTTCGACTTCACCCCTCCACTTT	CASSLGGPSTSPLHF
TRBV15	TRBD2	-	TRBJ2-1	TGTGCCACCAGCAGACAGCGGGGCTACAATGAGCAGTTCTTC	CATSRQRGYNEQFF
TRBV27	-	many	TRBJ2-7	TGTGCCAGCAGTTTATCCTGGACAGACCCCCCTTACGAGCAGTACTTC	CASSLSWTDPPYEQYF
TRBV19	-	-	TRBJ1-5	TGTGCCAGTAGTTTTTCCCTCCTGCCGGGCAAACTAAATCAGCCCCAGCATTTT	CASSFSLLPGKLNQPQHF
TRBV27	TRBD2	many	TRBJ2-5	TGTGCCAGCAGCCGCGGGAGGGGGGGAGAGACCCAGTACTTC	CASSRGRGGETQYF
TRBV6-5	TRBD1	few	TRBJ1-3	TGTGCCAGCAGTAGGGAACAGGGGCGCGGTGGAAACACCATATATTTT	CASSREQGRGGNTIYF
TRBV27	-	many	TRBJ1-2	TGTGCCAGCAGTTATGCCCCAGGACCGGTTAACTATGGCTACACCTTC	CASSYAPGPVNYGYTF
TRBV12-3/TRBV12-4	-	many	TRBJ1-2	TGTGCCAGCAGTTTGTCATTCTACCCCTATGGCTACACCTTC	CASSLSFYPYGYTF
TRBV7-9	TRBD1	many	TRBJ2-7	TGTGCCAGCAGCCTCCTGGCCGGTCAGGGGGCCAACGAGCAGTACTTC	CASSLLAGQGANEQYF
TRBV7-6	-	many	TRBJ1-6	TGTGCCAGCAGCTTAGTAGTCGGAGGCCCCTCCTATAATTCACCCCTCCACTTT	CASSLVVGGPSYNSPLHF
TRBV28	-	many	TRBJ1-3	TGTGCCAGCAGTTTTGCGGGAGTAATCCCTGGAAACACCATATATTTT	CASSFAGVIPGNTIYF